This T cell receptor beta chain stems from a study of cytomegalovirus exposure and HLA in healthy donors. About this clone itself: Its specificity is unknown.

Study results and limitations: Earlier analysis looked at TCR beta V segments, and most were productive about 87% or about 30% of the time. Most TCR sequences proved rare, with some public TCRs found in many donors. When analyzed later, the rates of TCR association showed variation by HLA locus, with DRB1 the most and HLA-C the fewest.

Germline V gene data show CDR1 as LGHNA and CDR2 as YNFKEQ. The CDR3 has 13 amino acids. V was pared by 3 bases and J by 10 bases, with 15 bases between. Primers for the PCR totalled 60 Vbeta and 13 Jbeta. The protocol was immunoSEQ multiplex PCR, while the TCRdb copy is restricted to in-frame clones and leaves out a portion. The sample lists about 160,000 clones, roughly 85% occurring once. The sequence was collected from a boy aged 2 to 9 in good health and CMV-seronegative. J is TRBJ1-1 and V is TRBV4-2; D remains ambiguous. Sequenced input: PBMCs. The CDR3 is CASSQSGIRRAFF. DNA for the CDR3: TGTGCCAGCAGCCAGAGCGGGATCCGGAGAGCTTTCTTT.